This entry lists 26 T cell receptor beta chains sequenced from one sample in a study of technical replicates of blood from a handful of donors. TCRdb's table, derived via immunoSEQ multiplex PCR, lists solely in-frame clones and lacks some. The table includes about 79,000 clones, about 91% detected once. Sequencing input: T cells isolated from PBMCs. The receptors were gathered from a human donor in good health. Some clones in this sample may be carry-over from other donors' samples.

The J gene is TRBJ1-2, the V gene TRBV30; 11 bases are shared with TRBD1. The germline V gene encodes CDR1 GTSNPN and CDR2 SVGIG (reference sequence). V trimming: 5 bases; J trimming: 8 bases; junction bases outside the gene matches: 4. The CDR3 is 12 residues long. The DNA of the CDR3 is TGTGCCTGGGAACGGACAGGGGGCGGCTACACCTTC. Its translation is CAWERTGGGYTF.

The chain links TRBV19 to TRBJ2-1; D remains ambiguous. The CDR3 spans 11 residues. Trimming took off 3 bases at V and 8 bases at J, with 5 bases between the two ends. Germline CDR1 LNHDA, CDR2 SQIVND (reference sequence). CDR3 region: CASSMLDEQFF. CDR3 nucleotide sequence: TGTGCCAGTAGTATGTTAGATGAGCAGTTCTTC.

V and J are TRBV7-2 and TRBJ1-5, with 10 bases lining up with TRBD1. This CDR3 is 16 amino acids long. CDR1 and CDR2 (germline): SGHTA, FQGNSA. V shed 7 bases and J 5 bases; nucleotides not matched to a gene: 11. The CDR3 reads CASKTTGTGVHQPQHF. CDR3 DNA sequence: TGTGCCAGCAAAACCACCGGGACAGGGGTACATCAGCCCCAGCATTTT.

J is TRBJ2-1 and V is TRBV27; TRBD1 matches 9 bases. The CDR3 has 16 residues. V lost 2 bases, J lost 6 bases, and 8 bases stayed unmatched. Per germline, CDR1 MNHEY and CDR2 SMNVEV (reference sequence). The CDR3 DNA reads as TGTGCCAGCAGTTTACGCCGGGACAGGGCTGGCAATGAGCAGTTCTTC. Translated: CASSLRRDRAGNEQFF.

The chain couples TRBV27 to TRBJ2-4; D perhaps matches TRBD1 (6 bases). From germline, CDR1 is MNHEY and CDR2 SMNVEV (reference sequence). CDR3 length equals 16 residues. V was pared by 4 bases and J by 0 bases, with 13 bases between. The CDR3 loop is CASSSGQRLAKNIQYF. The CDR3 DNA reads TGTGCCAGCAGTTCTGGACAGCGTCTAGCCAAAAACATTCAGTACTTC.

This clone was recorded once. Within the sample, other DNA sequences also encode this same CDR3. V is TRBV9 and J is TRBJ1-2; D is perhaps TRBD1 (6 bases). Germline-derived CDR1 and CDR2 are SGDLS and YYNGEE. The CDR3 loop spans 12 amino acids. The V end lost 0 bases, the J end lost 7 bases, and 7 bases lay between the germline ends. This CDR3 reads CASSVVGGGYTF. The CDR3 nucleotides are TGTGCCAGCAGCGTAGTAGGGGGTGGCTACACCTTC.

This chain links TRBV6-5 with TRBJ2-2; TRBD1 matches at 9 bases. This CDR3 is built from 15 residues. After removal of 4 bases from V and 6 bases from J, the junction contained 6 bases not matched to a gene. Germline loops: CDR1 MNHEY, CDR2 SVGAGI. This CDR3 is CASSSWTGAPGELFF. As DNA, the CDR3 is TGTGCCAGCAGTTCGTGGACAGGGGCTCCCGGGGAGCTGTTTTTT.

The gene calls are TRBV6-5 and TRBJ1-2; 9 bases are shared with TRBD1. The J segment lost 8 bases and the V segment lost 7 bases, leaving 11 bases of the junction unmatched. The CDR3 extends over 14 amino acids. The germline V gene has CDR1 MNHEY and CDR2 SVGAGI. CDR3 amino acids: CASNTGTGPGGYTF. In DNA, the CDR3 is TGTGCCAGCAATACCGGGACAGGGCCTGGAGGCTACACCTTC.

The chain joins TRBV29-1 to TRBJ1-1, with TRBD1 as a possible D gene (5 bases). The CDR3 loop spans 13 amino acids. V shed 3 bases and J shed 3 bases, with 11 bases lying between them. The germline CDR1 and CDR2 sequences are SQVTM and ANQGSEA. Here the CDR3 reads CSVEQGGDTEAFF. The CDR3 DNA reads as TGCAGCGTTGAGCAGGGCGGGGACACTGAAGCTTTCTTT.

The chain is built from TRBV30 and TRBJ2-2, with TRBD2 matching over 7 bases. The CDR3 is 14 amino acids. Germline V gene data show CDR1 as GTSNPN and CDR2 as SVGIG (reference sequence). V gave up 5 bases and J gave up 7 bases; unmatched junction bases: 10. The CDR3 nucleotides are TGTGCCTGGGCCGGGACTATAACGCACGGGGAGCTGTTTTTT. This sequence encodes CAWAGTITHGELFF.

This chain's CDR3 is CASSQGSGYEQYF. The CDR3 DNA sequence: TGTGCCAGCAGTCAGGGTTCCGGCTACGAGCAGTACTTC. This chain connects TRBV27 to TRBJ2-7, with D possibly TRBD1 on 5 matching bases. The germline CDR1 and CDR2 sequences are MNHEY and SMNVEV (reference sequence). This CDR3 region has 13 residues. Between the trimmed V and J ends, which lost 5 bases and 3 bases, there was a span of 11 bases.

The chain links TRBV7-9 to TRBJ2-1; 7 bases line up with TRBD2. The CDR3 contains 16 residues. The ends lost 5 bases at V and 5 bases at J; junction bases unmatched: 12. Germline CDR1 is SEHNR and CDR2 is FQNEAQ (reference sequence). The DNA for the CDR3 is TGTGCCAGCAGCCCCTTAGGGGCGGGAGAGCACAATGAGCAGTTCTTC. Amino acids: CASSPLGAGEHNEQFF.

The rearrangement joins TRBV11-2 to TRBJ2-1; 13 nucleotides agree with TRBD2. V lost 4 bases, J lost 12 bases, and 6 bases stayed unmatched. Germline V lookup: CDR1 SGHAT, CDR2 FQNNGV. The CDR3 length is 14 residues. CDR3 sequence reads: CASSYGLAGVGQFF. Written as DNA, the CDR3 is TGTGCCAGCAGCTATGGACTAGCGGGAGTTGGGCAGTTCTTC.

This CDR3 reads CASSLQGAVNEKLFF. For the CDR3, the DNA is TGTGCCAGCAGTTTACAGGGGGCGGTTAATGAAAAACTGTTTTTT. This chain joins TRBV5-4 and TRBJ1-4; 9 bases fit TRBD1. The germline V gene has CDR1 SGHNT and CDR2 YYREEE (reference sequence). The CDR3 covers 15 residues. Losses at the gene ends were 5 bases for V and 4 bases for J; bases not matched to a gene: 6.

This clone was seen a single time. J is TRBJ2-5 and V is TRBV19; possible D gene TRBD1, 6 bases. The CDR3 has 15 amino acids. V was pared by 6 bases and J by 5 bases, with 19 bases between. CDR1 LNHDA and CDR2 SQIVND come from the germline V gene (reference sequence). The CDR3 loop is CASSSSQGRMETQYF. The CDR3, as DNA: TGTGCCAGTAGCTCCTCCCAGGGGCGCATGGAGACCCAGTACTTC.

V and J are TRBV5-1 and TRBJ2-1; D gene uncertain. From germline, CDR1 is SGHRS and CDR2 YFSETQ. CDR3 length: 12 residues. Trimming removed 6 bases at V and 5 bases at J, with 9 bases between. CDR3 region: CASNLLDNEQFF. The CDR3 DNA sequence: TGCGCCAGCAATTTACTTGACAATGAGCAGTTCTTC.

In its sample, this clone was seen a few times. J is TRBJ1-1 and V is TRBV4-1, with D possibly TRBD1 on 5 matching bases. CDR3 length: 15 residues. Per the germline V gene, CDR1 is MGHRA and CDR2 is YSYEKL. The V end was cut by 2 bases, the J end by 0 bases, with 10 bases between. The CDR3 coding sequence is TGCGCCAGCAGCCAACAGAGACAGCTGAACACTGAAGCTTTCTTT. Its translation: CASSQQRQLNTEAFF.

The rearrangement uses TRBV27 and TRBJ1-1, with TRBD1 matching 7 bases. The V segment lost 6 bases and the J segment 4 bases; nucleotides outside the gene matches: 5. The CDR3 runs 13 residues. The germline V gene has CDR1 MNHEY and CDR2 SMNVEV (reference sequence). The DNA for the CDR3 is TGTGCCAGCAGCTACGGGACAGCCACTGAAGCTTTCTTT. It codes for CASSYGTATEAFF.

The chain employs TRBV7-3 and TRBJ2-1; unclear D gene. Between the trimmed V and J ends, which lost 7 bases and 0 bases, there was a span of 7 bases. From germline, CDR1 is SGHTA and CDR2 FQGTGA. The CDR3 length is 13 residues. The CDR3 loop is CASTISSYNEQFF. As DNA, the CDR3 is TGTGCCAGCACTATCTCCTCCTACAATGAGCAGTTCTTC. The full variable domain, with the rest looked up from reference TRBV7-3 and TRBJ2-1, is GAGVSQTPSNKVTEKGKYVELRCDPISGHTALYWYRQSLGQGPEFLIYFQGTGAADDSGLPNDRFFAVRPEGSVSTLKIQRTERGDSAVYLCASTISSYNEQFFGPGTRLTVL.

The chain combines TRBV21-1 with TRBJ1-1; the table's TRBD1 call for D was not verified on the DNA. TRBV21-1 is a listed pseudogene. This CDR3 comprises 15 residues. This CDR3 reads CASSTLGQGRTEAFF. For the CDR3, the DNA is TGTGCCAGCAGCACCCTCGGACAGGGGCGAACTGAAGCTTTCTTT.

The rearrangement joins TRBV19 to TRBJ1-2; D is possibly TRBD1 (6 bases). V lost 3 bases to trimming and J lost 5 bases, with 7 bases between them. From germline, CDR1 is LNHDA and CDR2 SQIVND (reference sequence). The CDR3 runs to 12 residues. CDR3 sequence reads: CASSIQGYGYTF. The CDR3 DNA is TGTGCCAGTAGTATCCAGGGGTATGGCTACACCTTC.

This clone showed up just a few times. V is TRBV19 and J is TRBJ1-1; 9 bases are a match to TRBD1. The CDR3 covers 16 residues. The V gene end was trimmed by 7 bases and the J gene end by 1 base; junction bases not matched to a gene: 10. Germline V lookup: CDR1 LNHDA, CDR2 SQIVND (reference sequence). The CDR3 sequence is CASTLGTGYGNTEAFF. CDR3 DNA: TGTGCCAGTACCCTCGGGACAGGGTACGGGAACACTGAAGCTTTCTTT.

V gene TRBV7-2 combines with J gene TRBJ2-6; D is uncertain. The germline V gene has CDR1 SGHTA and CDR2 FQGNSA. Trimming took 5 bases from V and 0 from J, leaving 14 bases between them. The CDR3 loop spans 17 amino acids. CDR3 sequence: CASSRNSVISGANVLTF. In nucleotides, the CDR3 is TGTGCCAGCAGCCGCAACTCTGTAATCTCTGGGGCCAACGTCCTGACTTTC.

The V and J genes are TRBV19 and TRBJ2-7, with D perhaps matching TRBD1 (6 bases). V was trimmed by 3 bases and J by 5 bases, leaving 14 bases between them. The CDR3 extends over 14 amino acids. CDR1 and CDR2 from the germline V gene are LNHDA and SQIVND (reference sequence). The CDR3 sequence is CASSIRGLGNEQYF. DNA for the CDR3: TGTGCCAGTAGTATCAGGGGCTTAGGGAACGAGCAGTACTTC.

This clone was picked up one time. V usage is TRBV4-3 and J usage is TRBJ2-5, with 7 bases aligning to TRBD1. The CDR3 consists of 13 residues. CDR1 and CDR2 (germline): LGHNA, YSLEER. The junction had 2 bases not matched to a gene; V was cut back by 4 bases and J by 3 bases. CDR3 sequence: CASSPTGKETQYF. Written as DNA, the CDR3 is TGCGCCAGCAGCCCGACAGGGAAAGAGACCCAGTACTTC.

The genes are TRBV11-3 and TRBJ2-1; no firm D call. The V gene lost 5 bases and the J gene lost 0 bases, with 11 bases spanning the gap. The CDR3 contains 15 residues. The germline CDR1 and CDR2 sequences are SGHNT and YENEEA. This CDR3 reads CASSPRQSSYNEQFF. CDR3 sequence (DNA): TGTGCCAGCAGCCCACGACAAAGCTCCTACAATGAGCAGTTCTTC.